The 15 T cell receptor beta chains given below trace back to one sample, sequenced in a study of blood T cell repertoires in COVID-19. The table came from immunoSEQ multiplex PCR; TCRdb's copy has only in-frame clones and leaves some out. The table has roughly 200,000 clones, about 85% seen once. The sequencing sample was made of PBMCs or T cells enriched from blood (not recorded which). These receptors all come from a middle-aged man who had recovered from COVID-19.

This chain links TRBV19 with TRBJ1-1; possible D gene TRBD1, 5 bases. With 5 bases removed from V and 1 base from J, the gap between germline ends came to 11 bases. The V gene's germline CDR1 is LNHDA and CDR2 SQIVND (reference sequence). The CDR3 covers 14 residues. CDR3 residues: CASSYRGGNTEAFF. The CDR3 DNA follows: TGTGCCAGTAGTTATCGGGGGGGGAACACTGAAGCTTTCTTT.

This sequence joins TRBV7-2 and TRBJ2-1; D is ambiguous. Deletions cut 2 bases from V and 9 bases from J, with 5 bases between. The CDR3 loop spans 11 amino acids. CDR1 is SGHTA and CDR2 is FQGNSA in the germline V gene. CDR3: CASSLKSEQFF. The CDR3 region has the DNA TGTGCCAGCAGCTTAAAGAGTGAGCAGTTCTTC.

The V and J genes are TRBV4-1 and TRBJ1-4; no firm D call. The germline V and J ends were trimmed by 3 bases and 8 bases, with 10 bases remaining between them. CDR1 MGHRA and CDR2 YSYEKL come from the germline V gene. The CDR3 covers 13 residues. The CDR3 DNA follows: TGCGCCAGCAGCCAGTCGGCTAGCGAAAAACTGTTTTTT. Its protein product is CASSQSASEKLFF.

The chain combines TRBV7-6 with TRBJ2-7; 7 bases line up with TRBD2. With V trimmed by 6 bases and J by 2 bases, 13 bases remained unmatched. The CDR3 contains 16 residues. CDR1 is SGHVS, CDR2 FNYEAQ, per germline. The CDR3 sequence: CASSPVAKLATYEQYF. The CDR3 DNA sequence: TGTGCCAGCAGTCCAGTGGCAAAACTAGCGACCTACGAGCAGTACTTC.

CDR3 bases: TGTGCCAGCAGCGCAGGAGACAGCCGGATGAACACTGAAGCTTTCTTT. This translates into CASSAGDSRMNTEAFF. The V call is TRBV9, the J call TRBJ1-1; D perhaps matches TRBD1 (5 bases). V gave up 3 bases and J gave up 0 bases, with 15 bases separating them. This CDR3 comprises 16 residues. Germline loops: CDR1 SGDLS, CDR2 YYNGEE.

In its sample, this clone was seen a few times. The J gene is TRBJ2-7, the V gene TRBV15, with D possibly being TRBD1 (6 bases). CDR3 length: 13 amino acids. Germline V CDR1 and CDR2: LNHNV, YYDKDF (reference sequence). Trimming stripped 1 base from V and 4 bases from J, with 8 bases between. The CDR3 nucleotides are TGTGCCACCAGCAGAGTAGGGGGTTACGAGCAGTACTTC. Translated: CATSRVGGYEQYF.

This chain links TRBV20-1 with TRBJ2-7; a possible D gene is TRBD1 (6 bases). Trimming cost V 4 bases and J 6 bases, with 7 bases left between them. Per germline, CDR1 DFQATT and CDR2 SNEGSKA (reference sequence). The CDR3 spans 10 residues. The CDR3 loop is CSAIRGEQYF. The CDR3, as DNA: TGCAGTGCTATCAGGGGCGAGCAGTACTTC.

The rearrangement uses TRBV19 and TRBJ1-5; D call uncertain. Germline V gene data show CDR1 as LNHDA and CDR2 as SQIVND (reference sequence). The CDR3 totals 12 residues. Between the trimmed V and J ends, which lost 7 bases and 9 bases, there was a span of 13 bases. The chain's CDR3 is CASKLALGPQHF. CDR3 DNA sequence: TGTGCCAGTAAATTGGCCCTTGGGCCCCAGCATTTT.

The chain joins TRBV25-1 to TRBJ2-7, with 9 nucleotides matching TRBD1. The CDR3 sequence is 15 residues long. Germline V CDR1 and CDR2: MGHDK, SYGVNS. Germline trimming cut 4 bases from V and 6 bases from J; bases unmatched to any gene: 10. The chain's CDR3 is CASSAPGTGLFEQYF. CDR3 nucleotides: TGTGCCAGCAGTGCACCCGGGACAGGGTTGTTCGAGCAGTACTTC.

The chain uses TRBV7-3 and TRBJ2-2; D possibly corresponds to TRBD1 (6 bases). Germline CDR1 SGHTA, CDR2 FQGTGA. The CDR3 is 15 amino acids. V lost 1 base, J lost 7 bases, and 13 bases lay in between. The DNA for the CDR3 is TGTGCCAGCAGCTTAATGGGACAAGGGAGCGGGGAGCTGTTTTTT. Protein: CASSLMGQGSGELFF.

The chain recombines TRBV10-3 with TRBJ1-4, with a possible D match to TRBD1 (5 bases). There are 13 residues in the CDR3. Germline V gene sequence: CDR1 ENHRY, CDR2 SYGVKD. The V end was cut by 3 bases, the J end by 7 bases, with 9 bases between. CDR3 nucleotide sequence: TGTGCCATCAGTGATGGGGCATCTGAAAAACTGTTTTTT. This codes for CAISDGASEKLFF.

The rearrangement links TRBV7-2 to TRBJ2-1; 9 bases fit TRBD2. Germline V gene lookup returns CDR1 SGHTA and CDR2 FQGNSA. V shed 1 base and J 6 bases; nucleotides not matched to a gene: 7. The CDR3 has 16 amino acids. The CDR3 DNA reads as TGTGCCAGCAGCTTAGGTTCGGGGACTAGCATCAATGAGCAGTTCTTC. Translating gives CASSLGSGTSINEQFF.

This clone appeared once. J is TRBJ2-7 and V is TRBV2, with 10 positions matching TRBD1. CDR1 and CDR2 (germline): SNHLY, FYNNEI. The CDR3 covers 15 residues. J lost 3 bases, V lost 6 bases, and 8 bases had no gene match. This CDR3 is CASSGRDRGNYEQYF. As DNA, the CDR3 is TGTGCCAGCAGCGGCCGGGACAGGGGCAACTACGAGCAGTACTTC.

The chain carries TRBV5-1 and TRBJ2-1; weak D call: TRBD2 (6 bases). The CDR3 consists of 18 residues. Trimming took 4 bases from V and 0 from J, leaving 20 bases between them. Germline assignment: CDR1 SGHRS and CDR2 YFSETQ. The DNA for the CDR3 is TGCGCCAGCAGCCCGGATTGGGTAGGGACTCGCTCCTACAATGAGCAGTTCTTC. This encodes CASSPDWVGTRSYNEQFF.

The chain joins TRBV2 to TRBJ2-2; TRBD1 might be the D (5 bases). Germline-derived CDR1 and CDR2 are SNHLY and FYNNEI. CDR3 length: 15 residues. V lost 4 bases to trimming and J lost 5 bases, with 14 bases between them. The CDR3, as DNA: TGTGCCAGCAGTGGGGGCGTTGGCAGGACCGGGGAGCTGTTTTTT. This codes for CASSGGVGRTGELFF. The variable domain in full, with the rest retrieved from reference TRBV2 and TRBJ2-2, is EPEVTQTPSHQVTQMGQEVILRCVPISNHLYFYWYRQILGQKVEFLVSFYNNEISEKSEIFDDQFSVERPDGSNFTLKIRSTKLEDSAMYFCASSGGVGRTGELFFGEGSRLTVL.